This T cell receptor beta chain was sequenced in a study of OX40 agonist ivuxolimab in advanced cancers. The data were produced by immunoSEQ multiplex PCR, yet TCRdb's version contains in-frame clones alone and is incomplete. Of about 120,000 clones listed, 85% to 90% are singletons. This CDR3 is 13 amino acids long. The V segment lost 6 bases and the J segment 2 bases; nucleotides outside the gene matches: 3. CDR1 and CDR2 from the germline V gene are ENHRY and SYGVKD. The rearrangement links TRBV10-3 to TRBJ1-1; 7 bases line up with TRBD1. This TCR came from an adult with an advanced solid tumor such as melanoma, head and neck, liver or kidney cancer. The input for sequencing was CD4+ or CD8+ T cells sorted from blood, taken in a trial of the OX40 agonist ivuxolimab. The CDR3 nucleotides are TGTGCCATCAGGCGACAGGGTAACACTGAAGCTTTCTTT. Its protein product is CAIRRQGNTEAFF.